This entry concerns a single T cell receptor (beta chain). The target antigen is unknown. As every portion of the isolated RNA was reverse transcribed, the sequencing read expressed TCRB transcripts. Profiled with immunoSEQ multiplex PCR; TCRdb holds only in-frame clones, not every one. The sample has 850,000 to 900,000 clones, 17% seen once; the top ten hold around 0.02%. These data originate in a study of beta chain features in type 1 diabetes. Study-level information: Regarding age, gender and cell yields, patients proved similar to healthy donors. Study-wide points: Across all four CD4+ subsets, people with type 1 diabetes showed modestly shorter TCRB CDR3s.

The V gene's germline CDR1 is MNHEY and CDR2 SMNVEV (reference sequence). Trimming removed 2 bases at V and 8 bases at J, with 12 bases between. The CDR3 runs to 14 residues. This clonotype originated in a woman aged 18-29 years in good health. Sequencing was carried out using naive CD4+ T cells from blood. The chain couples TRBV27 to TRBJ1-4; maybe TRBD1 (6 bases). The CDR3 sequence: CASSLQGFSEKLFF. Written as DNA, the CDR3 is TGTGCCAGCAGTTTACAGGGGTTCTCCGAAAAACTGTTTTTT.